The source of this T cell receptor beta chain is a study of blood T cell repertoires in COVID-19. There are a few counts of this clone. From germline, CDR1 is SGHTA and CDR2 FQGNSA. The CDR3 runs 12 residues. V lost 3 bases to trimming and J lost 7 bases; unmatched junction nucleotides: 2. Clones were sequenced by immunoSEQ multiplex PCR, and TCRdb holds only the in-frame ones, with some missing. Of approximately 210,000 clones listed, 84% are singletons. This rearrangement joins TRBV7-2 to TRBJ1-2; TRBD1 matches 7 bases. The clonotype comes from a woman aged 45-65 years with active or convalescent COVID-19. What was sequenced was peripheral blood. The CDR3 loop reads CASSLTGPGYTF. CDR3 DNA sequence: TGTGCCAGCAGCTTGACAGGGCCTGGCTACACCTTC. Using reference TRBV7-2 and TRBJ1-2 for the parts outside the CDR3, the full variable domain is GAGVSQSPSNKVTEKGKDVELRCDPISGHTALYWYRQSLGQGLEFLIYFQGNSAPDKSGLPSDRFSAERTGGSVSTLTIQRTQQEDSAVYLCASSLTGPGYTFGSGTRLTVV.